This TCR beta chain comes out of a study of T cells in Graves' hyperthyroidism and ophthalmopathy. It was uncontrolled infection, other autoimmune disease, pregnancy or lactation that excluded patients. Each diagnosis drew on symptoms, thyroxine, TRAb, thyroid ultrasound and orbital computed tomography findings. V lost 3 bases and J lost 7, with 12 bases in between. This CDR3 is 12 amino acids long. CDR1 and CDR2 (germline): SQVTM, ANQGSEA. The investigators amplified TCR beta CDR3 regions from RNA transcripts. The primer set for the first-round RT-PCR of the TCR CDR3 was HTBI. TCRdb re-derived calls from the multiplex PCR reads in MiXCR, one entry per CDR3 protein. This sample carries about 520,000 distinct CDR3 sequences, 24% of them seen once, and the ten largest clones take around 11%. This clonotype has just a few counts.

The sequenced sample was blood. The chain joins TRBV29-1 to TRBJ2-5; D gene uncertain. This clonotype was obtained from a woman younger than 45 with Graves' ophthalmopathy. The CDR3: CSVEWGLGTQYF. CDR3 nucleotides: TGCAGCGTTGAGTGGGGTTTGGGGACCCAGTACTTC.